These T cell receptor beta chains were read from a single sample in a study of cytomegalovirus exposure and HLA in healthy donors. Some clones are missing from TCRdb's copy, which holds only in-frame ones; the method was immunoSEQ multiplex PCR. The profile covers roughly 180,000 clones, with 70% to 85% appearing a single time and less than 1.5% taken by the ten largest. The material sequenced was PBMCs. The receptor source for this set is a woman aged 25 to 39 in good health and CMV-seropositive. Each CDR3 is given with its conserved first and last residue. D genes are given only for firm matches.

DNA: TGCGCCAGCAGCTTCGGGACTAGCGGGAGGACAGATACGCAGTATTTT
CDR3: CASSFGTSGRTDTQYF
D: TRBD2
V: TRBV5-1
J: TRBJ2-3

DNA: TGTGCCAGCAGCCCGCGGACTAGCGGAGGCACCGGGGAGCTGTTTTTT
CDR3: CASSPRTSGGTGELFF
D: TRBD2
V: TRBV11-3
J: TRBJ2-2

DNA: TGTGCCAGCAGCAGGGGAGTCGGCGGCTATGGCTACACCTTC
CDR3: CASSRGVGGYGYTF
D: .
V: TRBV28
J: TRBJ1-2

DNA: TGTGCCAGCAGTTCGCCAGGGGGCAACACCGGGGAGCTGTTTTTT
CDR3: CASSSPGGNTGELFF
D: TRBD1
V: TRBV6-5
J: TRBJ2-2

DNA: TGTGCCAGCAGCCAAGAGTTCAGGGGCTTCGGTTACACCATATATTTT
CDR3: CASSQEFRGFGYTIYF
D: .
V: TRBV14
J: TRBJ1-3

DNA: TGCGCCAGCAGCCTCGCTCCAGGGTCTAGCGAGCAGTACTTC
CDR3: CASSLAPGSSEQYF
D: .
V: TRBV5-1
J: TRBJ2-7

DNA: TGTGCCAGCAGCTTAGCCGGGACAGGGGGCAATGAGCAGTTCTTC
CDR3: CASSLAGTGGNEQFF
D: TRBD1
V: TRBV7-2
J: TRBJ2-1

DNA: TGTGCCAGCAGCTTCACCGCGGGAGTCAACACAGATACGCAGTATTTT
CDR3: CASSFTAGVNTDTQYF
D: TRBD2
V: TRBV7-6
J: TRBJ2-3

DNA: TGTGCCAGCAGCAGGACTAGCGGGAGAGAATACGTTTGGGAGCAGTACTTC
CDR3: CASSRTSGREYVWEQYF
D: TRBD2
V: TRBV9
J: TRBJ2-7

DNA: TGCGCCAGCAGAATAGCGGGAGATGGAGGTGAGCAGTTCTTC
CDR3: CASRIAGDGGEQFF
D: TRBD2
V: TRBV5-1
J: TRBJ2-1